The 29 T cell receptor beta chains given below trace back to one sample, sequenced in a study of long-term antiretroviral therapy in people with HIV. The authors ran the immunoSEQ assay, v3.0, at survey level. Clones were sequenced by immunoSEQ multiplex PCR, and TCRdb holds only the in-frame ones, with some missing. This table has approximately 15,000 clones, around four fifths appearing once. The sample consisted of unsorted PBMCs, taken around 2.1 years before starting antiretroviral therapy. These receptors were taken from a man aged 30-40 years with HIV.

V usage is TRBV19 and J usage is TRBJ1-5; D is unclear. The CDR3 totals 16 residues. Germline CDR1 is LNHDA and CDR2 is SQIVND (reference sequence). Trimming pared 1 base from V and 2 bases from J, leaving 12 bases between. The CDR3 spells CASSIGFVEGNQPQHF. CDR3 in DNA: TGTGCCAGTAGTATAGGATTTGTAGAAGGCAATCAGCCCCAGCATTTT.

The chain combines TRBV10-3 with TRBJ2-3; D is undetermined. The CDR3 is 12 amino acids. Germline CDR1 and CDR2: ENHRY and SYGVKD. The germline V and J ends were trimmed by 8 bases and 3 bases, with 9 bases remaining between them. CDR3 loop: CAIGVGTDTQYF. The CDR3 nucleotides read TGTGCCATCGGAGTCGGGACAGATACGCAGTATTTT.

The J gene is TRBJ2-2, the V gene TRBV27; D unclear. With 3 bases removed from V and 4 bases from J, the gap between germline ends came to 12 bases. The CDR3 is made up of 15 amino acids. CDR1 and CDR2 (germline): MNHEY, SMNVEV (reference sequence). The DNA of the CDR3 is TGTGCCAGCAGTTTTCGGATAGCAGTCACCGGGGAGCTGTTTTTT. Protein product: CASSFRIAVTGELFF.

CDR3 sequence (DNA): TGCGCCAGCAGCTTGGGGAGCACTGGAAACACCATATATTTT. This translates into CASSLGSTGNTIYF. This chain uses TRBV5-1 with TRBJ1-3; no reliable D call. Germline-derived CDR1 and CDR2 are SGHRS and YFSETQ. The V end lost 0 bases, the J end lost 2 bases, and 6 bases lay between the germline ends. The CDR3 spans 14 residues.

The gene calls are TRBV29-1 and TRBJ2-3; 8 bases map to TRBD2. Unmatched junction bases numbered 15, after V lost 6 bases and J lost 1 base. The CDR3 has 17 residues. From germline, CDR1 is SQVTM and CDR2 ANQGSEA. Here the CDR3 reads CSVLALYSGARTDTQYF. In DNA form, the CDR3 reads TGCAGCGTCCTAGCCCTTTATAGCGGGGCTCGCACAGATACGCAGTATTTT.

This chain connects TRBV28 to TRBJ2-1; perhaps TRBD1 as D (6 bases). V was shortened by 7 bases and J by 14 bases, with 15 bases between the two germline ends. Germline CDR1 is MDHEN and CDR2 is SYDVKM. The CDR3 has 11 residues. CDR3 DNA sequence: TGTGCCAGCAACGTACAGGGTTTAGAGTTCTTC. It is translated as CASNVQGLEFF.

The chain is built from TRBV6-5 and TRBJ2-3; 8 bases map to TRBD2. Germline V gene data show CDR1 as MNHEY and CDR2 as SVGAGI. J gave up 5 bases and V 6 bases, and 4 bases lay outside the gene matches. The CDR3 has 13 amino acids. The CDR3 region is CASRAAGGDTQYF. CDR3 sequence (DNA): TGTGCCAGCAGGGCCGCGGGGGGAGATACGCAGTATTTT.

The chain employs TRBV2 and TRBJ2-7; D is unclear. V was cut by 6 bases and J by 3 bases, with 9 bases left in between. Germline loops: CDR1 SNHLY, CDR2 FYNNEI. CDR3 size: 12 residues. DNA for the CDR3: TGTGCCAGCAGCCTACTGAACTACGAGCAGTACTTC. Translating it yields CASSLLNYEQYF.

This chain uses TRBV10-3 with TRBJ2-4; the D gene is possibly TRBD1 (5 bases). Per the germline V gene, CDR1 is ENHRY and CDR2 is SYGVKD. V was shortened by 2 bases and J by 5 bases, with 13 bases between the two germline ends. The length of the CDR3 is 15 residues. The CDR3 is CAISEDRGSENIQYF. The CDR3 coding sequence is TGTGCCATCAGTGAGGACAGAGGTTCGGAAAACATTCAGTACTTC.

In this sample, this clone turned up a few times. This chain connects TRBV6-5 to TRBJ1-2; TRBD1 matches at 10 bases. V lost 4 bases to trimming and J lost 4 bases; unmatched junction nucleotides: 9. This CDR3 spans 16 amino acids. Germline V gene sequence: CDR1 MNHEY, CDR2 SVGAGI. The CDR3 sequence: CASSFGGQGSGYGYTF. CDR3 bases: TGTGCCAGCAGTTTTGGGGGACAGGGGAGCGGCTATGGCTACACCTTC.

The chain combines TRBV27 with TRBJ2-7; 7 positions agree with TRBD1. The CDR3 runs 15 residues. The V segment lost 4 bases and the J segment 6 bases; nucleotides outside the gene matches: 12. Germline loops: CDR1 MNHEY, CDR2 SMNVEV (reference sequence). This CDR3 is CASSSAQTGKSEQYF. CDR3 nucleotides: TGTGCCAGCAGTTCCGCCCAGACAGGGAAAAGCGAGCAGTACTTC.

The table lists this clone with a count of one. This CDR3 reads CASSVVQGYEKLFF. CDR3 DNA: TGTGCCAGCAGCGTAGTCCAGGGGTATGAAAAACTGTTTTTT. The rearrangement joins TRBV9 to TRBJ1-4; D is possibly TRBD1 (6 bases). The CDR3 length is 14 residues. With 0 bases removed from V and 6 bases from J, the gap between germline ends came to 9 bases. CDR1 and CDR2 from the germline V gene are SGDLS and YYNGEE. Complete variable domain (other parts from reference TRBV9 and TRBJ1-4): DSGVTQTPKHLITATGQRVTLRCSPRSGDLSVYWYQQSLDQGLQFLIQYYNGEERAKGNILERFSAQQFPDLHSELNLSSLELGDSALYFCASSVVQGYEKLFFGSGTQLSVL.

This clone was seen only once. The CDR3: CASSQLLGLAGGSSYNEQFF. The CDR3 DNA sequence: TGCGCCAGCAGCCAACTTTTGGGACTAGCGGGAGGAAGCTCCTACAATGAGCAGTTCTTC. This chain connects TRBV4-3 to TRBJ2-1; TRBD2 agrees at 15 bases. Germline assignment: CDR1 LGHNA and CDR2 YSLEER. The CDR3 spans 20 residues. Trimming at V came to 2 bases and at J to 0 bases, leaving 8 bases not matched to a gene.

The chain recombines TRBV2 with TRBJ1-4, with D maybe TRBD1 (5 bases). V was clipped by 5 bases and J by 1 base, with 8 bases between them. This CDR3 region has 14 residues. Germline V gives CDR1 SNHLY, CDR2 FYNNEI. The CDR3 protein is CASSMTVTNEKLFF. Here the CDR3 DNA reads TGTGCCAGCAGTATGACAGTAACTAATGAAAAACTGTTTTTT. Together with reference TRBV2 and TRBJ1-4, the CDR3 gives the full variable domain: EPEVTQTPSHQVTQMGQEVILRCVPISNHLYFYWYRQILGQKVEFLVSFYNNEISEKSEIFDDQFSVERPDGSNFTLKIRSTKLEDSAMYFCASSMTVTNEKLFFGSGTQLSVL.

This clone has only one observation. The chain uses TRBV19 and TRBJ1-1; D unclear. The V gene lost 5 bases and the J gene lost 7 bases, with 11 bases spanning the gap. Germline-derived CDR1 and CDR2 are LNHDA and SQIVND (reference sequence). CDR3 length: 12 amino acids. The CDR3 DNA reads TGTGCCAGTAGTTCATGGAGGAGTGAAGCTTTCTTT. Its protein product is CASSSWRSEAFF.

The CDR3: CASDSGDTQYF. In nucleotides, the CDR3 is TGTGCCAGTGATTCGGGGGATACGCAGTATTTT. V usage is TRBV7-9 and J usage is TRBJ2-3; the D gene is possibly TRBD2 (5 bases). From germline, CDR1 is SEHNR and CDR2 FQNEAQ (reference sequence). The CDR3 consists of 11 residues. V shed 9 bases and J shed 6 bases, with 10 bases lying between them.

The V gene is TRBV19, the J gene TRBJ2-3; TRBD2 matches at 9 bases. The CDR3 is 16 amino acids. Germline V lookup: CDR1 LNHDA, CDR2 SQIVND (reference sequence). With V trimmed by 0 bases and J by 8 bases, 9 bases remained unmatched. CDR3 sequence reads: CASSIDAGGGAGTQYF. In DNA form, the CDR3 reads TGTGCCAGTAGTATAGATGCTGGCGGGGGGGCCGGTACGCAGTATTTT.

The chain uses TRBV7-6 and TRBJ2-7, with TRBD2 matching over 10 bases. Germline-derived CDR1 and CDR2 are SGHVS and FNYEAQ. The CDR3 spans 18 residues. The V and J ends lost 5 bases and 2 bases, in that order; junction bases with no gene match: 15. The CDR3 DNA is TGTGCCAGCAGCCAGCCTAGCGGGAGCGCTTATTACCCCTACGAGCAGTACTTC. Its protein is CASSQPSGSAYYPYEQYF.

The chain couples TRBV6-4 to TRBJ1-1; D perhaps matches TRBD1 (6 bases). Germline V lookup: CDR1 MRHNA, CDR2 SNTAGT. V dropped 0 bases and J dropped 9 bases, with 11 bases sitting between them. The CDR3 is made up of 13 amino acids. The CDR3 DNA sequence: TGTGCCAGCAGTGACTCGGTAGGGGGGAAAGCTTTCTTT. As protein: CASSDSVGGKAFF.

The chain links TRBV7-3 to TRBJ1-2, with D perhaps TRBD1 (5 bases). This CDR3 comprises 15 residues. Germline CDR1 SGHTA, CDR2 FQGTGA. Trimming removed 0 bases at V and 6 bases at J, with 14 bases between. The CDR3 nucleotides read TGTGCCAGCAGCTTAACGTCCAGGACGGGGGATGGCTACACCTTC. This gives the protein CASSLTSRTGDGYTF. Using reference TRBV7-3 and TRBJ1-2 for the parts outside the CDR3, the full variable domain is GAGVSQTPSNKVTEKGKYVELRCDPISGHTALYWYRQSLGQGPEFLIYFQGTGAADDSGLPNDRFFAVRPEGSVSTLKIQRTERGDSAVYLCASSLTSRTGDGYTFGSGTRLTVV.

This clone was counted between two and nine times. The rearrangement joins TRBV5-1 to TRBJ2-7, with TRBD2 matching over 7 bases. The CDR3 loop spans 14 amino acids. The V gene end was trimmed by 5 bases and the J gene end by 1 base; junction bases not matched to a gene: 6. CDR1 and CDR2 from the germline V gene are SGHRS and YFSETQ. DNA for the CDR3: TGCGCCAGCAGTGATACGGGAGGTTCCTACGAGCAGTACTTC. It codes for CASSDTGGSYEQYF.

This clone was detected a few times. V usage is TRBV19 and J usage is TRBJ1-2; 8 bases agree with TRBD1. Germline V gene data show CDR1 as LNHDA and CDR2 as SQIVND (reference sequence). The length of the CDR3 is 13 residues. Trimming took 4 bases from V and 8 from J; bases not matched to a gene: 6. CDR3 DNA sequence: TGTGCCAGTAGTACCGGACAGGGCCACGGCTACACCTTC. This sequence encodes CASSTGQGHGYTF.

V is TRBV10-2 and J is TRBJ2-3; D is unresolved. The germline V gene encodes CDR1 WSHSY and CDR2 SAAADI. There are 13 residues in the CDR3. Trimming removed 7 bases from V and 4 bases from J, with 12 bases in between. The CDR3 sequence is CASTPQRSDTQYF. As DNA, the CDR3 is TGCGCCAGCACCCCCCAGCGATCAGATACGCAGTATTTT.

The J gene is TRBJ2-5, the V gene TRBV2; no reliable D call. The CDR3 is made up of 15 amino acids. Between the trimmed V and J ends, which lost 1 base and 5 bases, there was a span of 14 bases. Germline CDR1 and CDR2: SNHLY and FYNNEI. For the CDR3, the DNA is TGTGCCAGCAGTGAAGATAGGGCCGCGCGGGAGACCCAGTACTTC. Its translation: CASSEDRAARETQYF.

The rearrangement uses TRBV7-9 and TRBJ1-1, with D maybe TRBD1 (6 bases). V dropped 4 bases and J dropped 8 bases, with 11 bases sitting between them. Germline lookup yields CDR1 SEHNR and CDR2 FQNEAQ (reference sequence). There are 12 residues in the CDR3. The CDR3 nucleotides read TGTGCCAGCAGCTCCTCAGGGGCCGAAGCTTTCTTT. Protein product: CASSSSGAEAFF.

The CDR3 DNA sequence: TGTGCCACCCAAGGTAGGGCGAATGAAGCTTTCTTT. Its protein product is CATQGRANEAFF. The chain combines TRBV5-8 with TRBJ1-1; D is unresolved. This CDR3 is 12 amino acids long. Germline lookup yields CDR1 SGHTS and CDR2 YDEGEE. V lost 9 bases, J lost 7 bases, and 16 bases lay in between.

The chain is built from TRBV7-9 and TRBJ2-5; TRBD1 matches at 7 bases. Per the germline V gene, CDR1 is SEHNR and CDR2 is FQNEAQ (reference sequence). This CDR3 has 14 amino acids. The junction had 1 base not matched to a gene; V was cut back by 2 bases and J by 1 base. In DNA form, the CDR3 reads TGTGCCAGCAGCTTACGGGACAGCCAAGAGACCCAGTACTTC. Translating gives CASSLRDSQETQYF.

The chain carries TRBV2 and TRBJ1-6, with 7 bases aligning to TRBD1. Germline V lookup: CDR1 SNHLY, CDR2 FYNNEI. The CDR3 extends over 17 amino acids. Unmatched junction bases numbered 16, after V lost 7 bases and J lost 7 bases. The CDR3, as DNA: TGTGCCAGCACCCAATTCGGACCGGGACAGATAAATTCACCCCTCCACTTT. Translation: CASTQFGPGQINSPLHF.

The V call is TRBV14, the J call TRBJ2-5, with 7 bases matching TRBD1. This CDR3 is built from 19 residues. In germline, CDR1 is SGHDN, CDR2 FVKESK. The J segment lost 2 bases and the V segment lost 1 base, leaving 16 bases of the junction unmatched. CDR3 coding DNA: TGTGCCAGCAGCCAAGGCCCAATTTTTGGGACAGCAAAGCAAGAGACCCAGTACTTC. This sequence encodes CASSQGPIFGTAKQETQYF.